This TCR beta chain was sequenced during a study of siplizumab effects on memory and regulatory T cells. The assay was immunoSEQ multiplex PCR, and TCRdb's table has in-frame clones only and misses some. The data hold 100,000 or so clones, with about 93% observed a single time. This clone appeared once. The CDR3 runs to 13 residues. The V end was cut by 8 bases, the J end by 0 bases, with 10 bases between. Germline CDR1 is SNHLY and CDR2 is FYNNEI. The chain couples TRBV2 to TRBJ1-1; D gene unclear. This clonotype was obtained from a human donor in good health. Sequencing used non-Treg CD4+ T cells sorted from blood. The CDR3 DNA follows: TGTGCCAGCTTCGAAAACATGAACACTGAAGCTTTCTTT. Protein: CASFENMNTEAFF. Drawing the rest from reference TRBV2 and TRBJ1-1, the complete variable domain is EPEVTQTPSHQVTQMGQEVILRCVPISNHLYFYWYRQILGQKVEFLVSFYNNEISEKSEIFDDQFSVERPDGSNFTLKIRSTKLEDSAMYFCASFENMNTEAFFGQGTRLTVV.